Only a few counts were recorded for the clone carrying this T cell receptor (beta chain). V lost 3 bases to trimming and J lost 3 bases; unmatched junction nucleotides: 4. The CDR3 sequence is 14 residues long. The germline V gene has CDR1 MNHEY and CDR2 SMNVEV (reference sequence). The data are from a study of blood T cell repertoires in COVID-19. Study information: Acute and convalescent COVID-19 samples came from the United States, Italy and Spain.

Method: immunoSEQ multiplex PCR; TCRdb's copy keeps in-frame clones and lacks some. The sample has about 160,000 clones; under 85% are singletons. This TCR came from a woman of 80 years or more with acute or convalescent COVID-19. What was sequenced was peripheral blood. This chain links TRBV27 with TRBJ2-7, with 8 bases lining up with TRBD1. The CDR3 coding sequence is TGTGCCAGCAGTTTTTCAGGGGGCTTCTACGAGCAGTACTTC. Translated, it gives CASSFSGGFYEQYF.